This TCR beta chain was sequenced during a study of blood T cells in healthy people across ages. In the study overall: There was about one barcoded beta molecule captured by template switching per two T cells. General study results and limits: Investigators treated diversity estimates from one million T cells as underestimates. The study could not conclusively compare naive and antigen-experienced cells, given its unsorted PBMCs.

The table lists this clonotype with many counts. Its antigen is not known. Losses at the gene ends were 6 bases for V and 8 bases for J; bases not matched to a gene: 12. This CDR3 spans 14 amino acids. Germline CDR1 and CDR2: SQVTM and ANQGSEA. Sample-barcoded 5' priming and a J-beta primer mix drove a second PCR of roughly 6 to 12 cycles. TCRdb re-called the 5' RACE reads through MiXCR, storing one row per CDR3 protein. The table records approximately 1.5 million distinct CDR3 sequences, roughly 43% of them present only once. The sample providers were healthy Caucasian people from Russia, aged about 6 to 90.

The chain joins TRBV29-1 to TRBJ2-1; 8 nucleotides match TRBD2. Material for sequencing was blood. The clonotype was recovered from a young woman in good health. The CDR3 nucleotides are TGCAGCGTCGGATCGGGACTAGTTGGCGATGAGCAGTTCTTC. Its protein is CSVGSGLVGDEQFF.